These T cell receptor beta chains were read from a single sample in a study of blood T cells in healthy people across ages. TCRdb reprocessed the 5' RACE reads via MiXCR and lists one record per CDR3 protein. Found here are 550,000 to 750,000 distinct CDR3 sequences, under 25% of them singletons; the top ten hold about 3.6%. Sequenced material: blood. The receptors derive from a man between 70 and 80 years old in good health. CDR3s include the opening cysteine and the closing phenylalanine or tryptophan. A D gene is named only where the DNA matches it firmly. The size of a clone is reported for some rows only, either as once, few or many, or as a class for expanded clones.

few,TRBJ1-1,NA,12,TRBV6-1,TGTGCCAGCAGCAGGGGTTACTCTGAAGCTTTCTTT,CASSRGYSEAFF
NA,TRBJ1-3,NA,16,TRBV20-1,TGCGGTGTCCAACGCCCAGGGACGGCTTCTGGAAACACCATATATTTT,CGVQRPGTASGNTIYF
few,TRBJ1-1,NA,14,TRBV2,TGTGCCAGCAGTCAAGGGGTTATGAACACTGAAGCTTTCTTT,CASSQGVMNTEAFF
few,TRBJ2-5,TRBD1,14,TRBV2,TGTGCCAGCAGGGAGGACAGGGTGATTATAGAGCAGTACTTC,CASREDRVIIEQYF
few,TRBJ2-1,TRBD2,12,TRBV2,TGTGCCAGCAGCCCGGGACTAGCTGAGCAGTTCTTC,CASSPGLAEQFF
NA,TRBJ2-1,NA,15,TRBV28,TGTGCCAGCAGGACTGACATACTAGCTAACAATGAGCAGTTCTTC,CASRTDILANNEQFF
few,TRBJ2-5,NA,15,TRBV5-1,TGCGCCAGCAGCTTCGCTCAGGGAGGCCCAGAGACCCAGTACTTC,CASSFAQGGPETQYF
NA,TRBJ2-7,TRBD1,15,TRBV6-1,TGTGCCAGCAGTGAAGACAGGGGGTACTCCTACGAGCAGTACTTC,CASSEDRGYSYEQYF
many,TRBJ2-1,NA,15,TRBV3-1,TGTGCCAGCAGCCCTCGGACAGCCTCCTACAATGAGCAGTTCTTC,CASSPRTASYNEQFF
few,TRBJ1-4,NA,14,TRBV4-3,TGCGCCAGCAGCCAGAGGGGGATAAATGAAAAACTGTTTTTT,CASSQRGINEKLFF
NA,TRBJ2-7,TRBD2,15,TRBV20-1,TGCAGTGCTAGAGATATGCGGGAGTTCCCCTACGAGCAGTACTTC,CSARDMREFPYEQYF
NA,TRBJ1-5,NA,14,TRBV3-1,TGTGCCAGCAGCCAATATAGTAGCAATCAGCCCCAGCATTTT,CASSQYSSNQPQHF
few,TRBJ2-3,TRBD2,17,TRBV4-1,TGCGCCAGCAGCCAAGAGGTCCTAGCGGGTACATCAGATACGCAGTATTTT,CASSQEVLAGTSDTQYF
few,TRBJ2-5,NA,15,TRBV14,TGTGCCAGCAGCCAAGGGTTGGGTATCCAAGAGACCCAGTACTTC,CASSQGLGIQETQYF
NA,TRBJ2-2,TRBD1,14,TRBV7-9,TGTGCCAGCAGGACGGACAGGGGACCCGGGGAGCTGTTTTTT,CASRTDRGPGELFF
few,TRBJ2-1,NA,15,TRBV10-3,TGTGCCATCAGTGGAGGCGGGCCCTCCTACAATGAGCAGTTCTTC,CAISGGGPSYNEQFF
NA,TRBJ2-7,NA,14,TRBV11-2,TGTGCCAGCAGCCCACGAAAGAGGAGTTACGAGCAGTACTTC,CASSPRKRSYEQYF
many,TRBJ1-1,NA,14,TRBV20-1,TGCAGTGCTATCCGGGCCACAGCGAGTACTGAAGCTTTCTTT,CSAIRATASTEAFF
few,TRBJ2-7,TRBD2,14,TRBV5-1,TGCGCCAGCAGCTTGGGGACTAGCGGTCACGAGCAGTACTTC,CASSLGTSGHEQYF
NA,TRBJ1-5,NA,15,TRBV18,TGTGCCAGCTCACCAAGCGGGCCGGGAGATCAGCCCCAGCATTTT,CASSPSGPGDQPQHF
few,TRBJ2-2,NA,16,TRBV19,TGTGCCAGTAGTATTACAGGGATAAGAAGTACCGGGGAGCTGTTTTTT,CASSITGIRSTGELFF
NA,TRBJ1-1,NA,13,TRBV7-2,TGTGCCAGCAGCTTAGTGTCTCAGGGAGAAGCTTTCTTT,CASSLVSQGEAFF
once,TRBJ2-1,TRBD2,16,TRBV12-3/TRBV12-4,TGTGCCAGCAGTGACGGGACTAGCGACACCTACAATGAGCAGTTCTTC,CASSDGTSDTYNEQFF
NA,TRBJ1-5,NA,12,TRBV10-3,TGTGCCATCAGCCCGACCGATCAGCCCCAGCATTTT,CAISPTDQPQHF
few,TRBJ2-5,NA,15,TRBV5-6,TGTGCCAGCAGCTGGAGGCAAACAGGATCAGAGACCCAGTACTTC,CASSWRQTGSETQYF
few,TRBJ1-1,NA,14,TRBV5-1,TGCGCCAGCAGCTTGGAAGGCAGGGCCACTGAAGCTTTCTTT,CASSLEGRATEAFF
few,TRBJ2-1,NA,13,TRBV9,TGTGCCAGCCAGAGAGGGGGTAACAATGAGCAGTTCTTC,CASQRGGNNEQFF
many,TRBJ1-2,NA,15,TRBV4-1,TGCGCCAGCAGCCAAGAACCAGGGGTTAGCTATGGCTACACCTTC,CASSQEPGVSYGYTF
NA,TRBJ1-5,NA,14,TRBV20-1,TGCAGTGCTTCCCAGGGCAGAGATAATCAGCCCCAGCATTTT,CSASQGRDNQPQHF
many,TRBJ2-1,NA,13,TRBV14,TGTGCCAGCAGCCAAGATCATAAGGGAGAGCAGTTCTTC,CASSQDHKGEQFF
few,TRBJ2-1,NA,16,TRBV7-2,TGTGCCAGCAGCTTAGGTCCGGCCAGCTCCTACAATGAGCAGTTCTTC,CASSLGPASSYNEQFF
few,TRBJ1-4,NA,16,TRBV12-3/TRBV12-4,TGTGCCAGCAGTCCCTACGGGGGCGGTTCTAATGAAAAACTGTTTTTT,CASSPYGGGSNEKLFF
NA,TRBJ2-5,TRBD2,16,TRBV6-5,TGTGCCAGCAGTTACTCCCGCGCGGGGGGCGGAGAGACCCAGTACTTC,CASSYSRAGGGETQYF
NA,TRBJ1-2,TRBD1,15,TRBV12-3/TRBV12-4,TGTGCCAGCAGTTTGCACGGACAGGGGAGCGAGGGCTACACCTTC,CASSLHGQGSEGYTF
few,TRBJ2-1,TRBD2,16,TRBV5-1,TGCGCCAGCAGCTTGGTTCTGGCTAGCGGTTACAATGAGCAGTTCTTC,CASSLVLASGYNEQFF
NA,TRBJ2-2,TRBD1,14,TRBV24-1,TGTGCCACCTCCCGGGACAGAAACGCCGGGGAGCTGTTTTTT,CATSRDRNAGELFF
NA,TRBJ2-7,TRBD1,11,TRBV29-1,TGCAGCGTGATGACAGGGATCGAGCAGTACTTC,CSVMTGIEQYF
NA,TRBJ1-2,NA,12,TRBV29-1,TGCAGCGTTGATAGCAGGGACGGTGGCTACACCTTC,CSVDSRDGGYTF